The rows below give T cell receptor beta chains drawn from one sample of a study of T cells in Graves' hyperthyroidism and ophthalmopathy. Each CDR3 protein gets one entry after TCRdb re-called the multiplex PCR reads with MiXCR. Found here are around 50,000 distinct CDR3 sequences, over 40% of them singletons; the top ten hold about 9.8%. Sequenced sample: blood. The receptors originated from a woman in her 50s with Graves' ophthalmopathy. The CDR3 runs from the conserved cysteine through the conserved F or W. D genes are given only for firm matches. Expanded clones are given a class, and other clones once, few, many or no size at all.

v_gene: TRBV19
abundance: many
d_gene: .
j_gene: TRBJ1-5
CDR3nt: TGTGCCACTCGGGAGACCGCGGGAAGCAATCAGCCCCAGCATTTT
CDR3aa: CATRETAGSNQPQHF

v_gene: TRBV7-3
abundance: many
d_gene: TRBD2
j_gene: TRBJ2-7
CDR3nt: TGTGCCAGCAGCTACATAGCGGGAGGGGGCGAGCAGTACTTC
CDR3aa: CASSYIAGGGEQYF

v_gene: TRBV10-1
abundance: many
d_gene: TRBD2
j_gene: TRBJ2-1
CDR3nt: TGCGCCAGCTTAGACAGGGCCGGACTAGCGGGATTCGATGAGCAGTTCTTC
CDR3aa: CASLDRAGLAGFDEQFF

v_gene: TRBV28
abundance: .
d_gene: TRBD1
j_gene: TRBJ1-1
CDR3nt: TGTGCCAGTTACCGGGACAGGGGGCTTGACACTGAAGCTTCCTTT
CDR3aa: CASYRDRGLDTEASF

v_gene: TRBV20-1
abundance: many
d_gene: .
j_gene: TRBJ2-3
CDR3nt: TGCAGTGCTAGAACGGGCCCCCGGGATACGCAGTATTTT
CDR3aa: CSARTGPRDTQYF

v_gene: TRBV7-9
abundance: .
d_gene: .
j_gene: TRBJ2-2
CDR3nt: TGTGCCAGCAGCTCCACCGGGGAGCTGTTTTTT
CDR3aa: CASSSTGELFF

v_gene: TRBV5-1
abundance: many
d_gene: .
j_gene: TRBJ2-7
CDR3nt: TGCGCCAGCAGCTTGGGCCCGGACGGTCTCTACGAGCAGTACTTC
CDR3aa: CASSLGPDGLYEQYF

v_gene: TRBV2
abundance: .
d_gene: .
j_gene: TRBJ1-6
CDR3nt: TGTGCCAGCAGTGACTCGACTAGCGGGGACTCCTATAATTCACCCCTCCACTTT
CDR3aa: CASSDSTSGDSYNSPLHF

v_gene: TRBV5-1
abundance: .
d_gene: TRBD2
j_gene: TRBJ2-1
CDR3nt: TGCGCGAGCAGCAGCGGGACTTACAATGAGCAGTCCTTC
CDR3aa: CASSSGTYNEQSF

v_gene: TRBV20-1
abundance: .
d_gene: .
j_gene: TRBJ2-3
CDR3nt: TGCAGTGCTACAGCCGGGACCAAGCAGTATTTT
CDR3aa: CSATAGTKQYF

v_gene: TRBV11-3
abundance: many
d_gene: .
j_gene: TRBJ2-1
CDR3nt: TGTGCCAGCAGCTTAGAGGGGGGAGGCTCCTACAATGAGCAGTTCTTC
CDR3aa: CASSLEGGGSYNEQFF

v_gene: TRBV7-2
abundance: .
d_gene: .
j_gene: TRBJ2-3
CDR3nt: TGTGCCAGCTCACTGCAGGGGGGCAGAGGAGATACGCAGTATTTT
CDR3aa: CASSLQGGRGDTQYF

v_gene: TRBV24-1
abundance: .
d_gene: .
j_gene: TRBJ2-5
CDR3nt: TGTGCCACCAGTGATCCGTCGACCCTAGAAGAGACCCAGTACTTC
CDR3aa: CATSDPSTLEETQYF

v_gene: TRBV24-1
abundance: many
d_gene: TRBD2
j_gene: TRBJ2-1
CDR3nt: TGTGCCACCAGTGATTTGCAGGGGCAGGGACTAGCGGGAGTAAGGGGTGAGCAGTTCTTC
CDR3aa: CATSDLQGQGLAGVRGEQFF

v_gene: TRBV5-1
abundance: many
d_gene: .
j_gene: TRBJ2-7
CDR3nt: TGCGCCAGCAGCCCTTCTGGGGGTAGCCCCTACGAGCAGTACTTC
CDR3aa: CASSPSGGSPYEQYF

v_gene: TRBV6-6
abundance: many
d_gene: .
j_gene: TRBJ1-4
CDR3nt: TGTGCCAGCAGTTACTTAGGGACAACGAATGAAAAACTGTTTTTT
CDR3aa: CASSYLGTTNEKLFF

v_gene: TRBV20-1
abundance: .
d_gene: .
j_gene: TRBJ2-1
CDR3nt: TGCAGTGCTAGAGCTAGCCTGACCATCAATGAGCAGTTCTTC
CDR3aa: CSARASLTINEQFF

v_gene: TRBV15
abundance: .
d_gene: .
j_gene: TRBJ2-2
CDR3nt: TGTGCCACCAGCAGAGAAGGACTTACCGGGGAGCTGTTTTTT
CDR3aa: CATSREGLTGELFF

v_gene: TRBV5-6
abundance: many
d_gene: .
j_gene: TRBJ2-7
CDR3nt: TGTGCCAGCAGCTTGGTGGGCAGTGCGGCCGAGCAGTACTTC
CDR3aa: CASSLVGSAAEQYF

v_gene: TRBV7-2
abundance: many
d_gene: .
j_gene: TRBJ1-6
CDR3nt: TGTGCCAGCAGCTTAGGAGGGGGTCTAGGATCACCCCTCCACTTT
CDR3aa: CASSLGGGLGSPLHF

v_gene: TRBV7-3
abundance: .
d_gene: .
j_gene: TRBJ1-4
CDR3nt: TGTGCCAGCAGCTTCGGACTAGCGGGCAGGCTGTTTTTT
CDR3aa: CASSFGLAGRLFF

v_gene: TRBV20-1
abundance: many
d_gene: TRBD2
j_gene: TRBJ2-7
CDR3nt: TGCAGTGCTAGGGATGCTAGCGGGAGGGGCTACGAGCAGTACTTC
CDR3aa: CSARDASGRGYEQYF

v_gene: TRBV20-1
abundance: many
d_gene: TRBD1
j_gene: TRBJ2-7
CDR3nt: TGCAGTGCTAGGGGCCTCTCGGGGACAGCAGACTCCTACGAGCAGTACTTC
CDR3aa: CSARGLSGTADSYEQYF

v_gene: TRBV5-4
abundance: once
d_gene: .
j_gene: TRBJ2-3
CDR3nt: TGTGCCAGCAGCAGGCGGGGCACAGATACGCAGTATTTT
CDR3aa: CASSRRGTDTQYF

v_gene: TRBV7-9
abundance: .
d_gene: TRBD2
j_gene: TRBJ2-3
CDR3nt: TGTGCCAGCAGCTTAGCATTGGGACTAGCGGGAGGGGGCGCAGATACGCAGTATTTT
CDR3aa: CASSLALGLAGGGADTQYF

v_gene: TRBV29-1
abundance: once
d_gene: .
j_gene: TRBJ1-1
CDR3nt: TGCAGCGTTGAAGGGCCGGAGAACACTGAAGCTTTCTTT
CDR3aa: CSVEGPENTEAFF

v_gene: TRBV19
abundance: once
d_gene: TRBD1
j_gene: TRBJ1-2
CDR3nt: TGTGCCAGTAGCATCCGGGACAGATCTAGGCATGGTTACACCTTC
CDR3aa: CASSIRDRSRHGYTF

v_gene: TRBV6-1
abundance: many
d_gene: .
j_gene: TRBJ1-5
CDR3nt: TGTGCCAGCAGTCCCCGAGATATTAATCAGCCCCAGCATTTT
CDR3aa: CASSPRDINQPQHF

v_gene: TRBV7-9
abundance: many
d_gene: .
j_gene: TRBJ1-5
CDR3nt: TGTGCCAGCAGCCCGGGACACGGCAATCAGCCCCAGCATTTT
CDR3aa: CASSPGHGNQPQHF

v_gene: TRBV7-9
abundance: .
d_gene: .
j_gene: TRBJ2-5
CDR3nt: TGTGCCAGCTCCCGTGGGGGGGGCACGGTGGGGGAGACCCAGTACTTC
CDR3aa: CASSRGGGTVGETQYF

v_gene: TRBV2
abundance: .
d_gene: TRBD1
j_gene: TRBJ2-3
CDR3nt: TGTGCCAGCAGTTCATACCGGGACAGCCAAAGCCCCCAGTCCACAGATACGCAGTATTTT
CDR3aa: CASSSYRDSQSPQSTDTQYF

v_gene: TRBV29-1
abundance: medium-sized
d_gene: .
j_gene: TRBJ2-7
CDR3nt: TGCAGCGTTGAAGATGTCACCTACGAGCAGTACTTC
CDR3aa: CSVEDVTYEQYF